A single sample is the source of the 8 T cell receptor beta chains below, sequenced in a study of long-term antiretroviral therapy in people with HIV. Researchers report immunoSEQ v3.0 was run at survey level. Assay: immunoSEQ multiplex PCR; the TCRdb copy retains only in-frame clones and omits some. This table holds some 26,000 clones, around 83% found once. The sequencing used unsorted PBMCs, collected approximately 2.6 years after starting antiretroviral therapy. The receptor source for this set is a man aged 40-50 years with HIV.

This chain connects TRBV5-1 to TRBJ2-5; 8 nucleotides align to TRBD1. Per germline, CDR1 SGHRS and CDR2 YFSETQ. V gave up 2 bases and J gave up 2 bases; unmatched junction bases: 5. This CDR3 has 15 residues. CDR3 region: CASSFGQGGQETQYF. The CDR3 DNA reads as TGCGCCAGCAGCTTTGGACAGGGCGGGCAAGAGACCCAGTACTTC.

The genes are TRBV2 and TRBJ2-7; possibly TRBD1 for D (5 bases). Per germline, CDR1 SNHLY and CDR2 FYNNEI. The CDR3 covers 15 residues. Trimming shortened V by 2 bases and J by 5 bases, and 16 bases separated the two germline ends. The CDR3 DNA reads as TGTGCCAGCAGTGAATATAGTGGGGCTTTCGACGAGCAGTACTTC. Translating it yields CASSEYSGAFDEQYF.

This clone has only one observation. V usage is TRBV19 and J usage is TRBJ1-4; D possibly corresponds to TRBD1 (6 bases). In germline, CDR1 is LNHDA, CDR2 SQIVND (reference sequence). This CDR3 region has 14 residues. Trimming removed 6 bases from V and 5 bases from J, with 13 bases in between. CDR3 DNA sequence: TGTGCCAGTAGCGGGAAAGGGGGGAATGAAAAACTGTTTTTT. This translates into CASSGKGGNEKLFF.

V usage is TRBV9 and J usage is TRBJ1-1; D remains ambiguous. The CDR3 sequence is 15 residues long. Trimming removed 0 bases at V and 4 bases at J, with 13 bases between. Germline V gene data show CDR1 as SGDLS and CDR2 as YYNGEE. CDR3 loop: CASSVAIGSGTEAFF. The CDR3 DNA reads as TGTGCCAGCAGCGTAGCTATAGGCTCGGGCACTGAAGCTTTCTTT.

The chain employs TRBV4-1 and TRBJ1-4, with D tentatively TRBD1 (6 bases). The germline gives CDR1 MGHRA, CDR2 YSYEKL. V was clipped by 0 bases and J by 5 bases, with 10 bases between them. The CDR3 length is 15 residues. CDR3 protein: CASSQDPGVNEKLFF. The DNA for the CDR3 is TGCGCCAGCAGCCAAGATCCAGGGGTGAATGAAAAACTGTTTTTT.

This chain joins TRBV9 and TRBJ2-7; D uncertain. The V end was cut by 0 bases, the J end by 1 base, with 8 bases between. The germline V gene has CDR1 SGDLS and CDR2 YYNGEE. The CDR3 covers 14 residues. CDR3 sequence (DNA): TGTGCCAGCAGCGTAGGATCAGGATCCTACGAGCAGTACTTC. Translated, it gives CASSVGSGSYEQYF.

V is TRBV6-1 and J is TRBJ2-3, with D unclear. Trimming removed 5 bases from V and 0 bases from J, with 12 bases in between. CDR1 is MNHNS, CDR2 SASEGT, per germline. The CDR3 totals 15 residues. CDR3 in amino acids: CASSKPGSSTDTQYF. Written as DNA, the CDR3 is TGTGCCAGCAGTAAGCCGGGTTCTAGCACAGATACGCAGTATTTT.

The chain is built from TRBV6-5 and TRBJ1-5, with D perhaps TRBD1 (5 bases). Germline V gives CDR1 MNHEY, CDR2 SVGAGI. The CDR3 is 13 residues long. The V and J ends lost 6 bases and 6 bases respectively, with 12 bases between them. The CDR3 is CASSSGSVQPQHF. The CDR3, as DNA: TGTGCCAGCAGCTCAGGGAGTGTTCAGCCCCAGCATTTT.